The present entry profiles one T cell receptor (beta chain) with its context. The antigen is not known. This specimen comes from a study of CXCR3-negative and CXCR3-positive naive CD8 T cells. Study context: The libraries yielded about 135 million TRB reads, about 1.5 +/- 0.3 million each. Study results and limitations: TRB CDR3 hydrophobicity was greater in CXCR3-positive naive cells than in CXCR3-negative naive cells.

The CDR3 consists of 14 residues. Germline V CDR1 and CDR2: SGHAT, FQNNGV. Libraries were UMI-labeled 5' RACE TRB cDNA. Using the 5' RACE reads, TCRdb records one entry per CDR3 protein without DNA. This sample contains 140,000 to 150,000 distinct CDR3 sequences. Cells classed as naive CD8+ T cells were CD45RO-CCR7+CD27+CD95-. The TCR sequence derives from a human donor in good health. Some clones in this sample may be carry-over from other donors' samples. Sequencing used naive CXCR3+ CD8+ T cells from blood. Subset reported: CD45RO-CCR7+CD27+CD95- naive CD8+ T cells expressing CXCR3 (TNR3+). The chain links TRBV11-2 to TRBJ2-1; no DNA is available, so the TRBD1 call from TCRdb remains unchecked. The CDR3 loop reads CASSLPGAYNEQFF.